This T cell receptor (beta chain) appears in the sequencing data of a study of cytomegalovirus exposure and HLA in healthy donors. Germline CDR1 and CDR2: LNHDA and SQIVND (reference sequence). V lost 3 bases, J lost 0 bases, and 12 bases lay in between. This CDR3 contains 15 residues. PCR was performed using 60 Vbeta and 13 Jbeta primers. Sequencing used immunoSEQ multiplex PCR; TCRdb keeps in-frame clones, though not all of them. The sample has around 280,000 clones; 70% to 90% are singletons. Of note for this clone: No antigen is known for it.

Overall study results and limits: Researchers reported in a later analysis that a missense DCLRE1C variant was tied to TCR beta V- and J-gene trimming.

Healthy bone marrow donors made up the donors. This receptor was obtained from a woman between 18 and 30 years old in good health and CMV-seronegative. The specimen was PBMCs. The chain uses TRBV19 and TRBJ2-7, with TRBD1 as a possible D gene (6 bases). The CDR3 DNA is TGTGCCAGTAGTATTTCAGGGGCTGGCTCCTACGAGCAGTACTTC. Its translation is CASSISGAGSYEQYF.